Included here is one T cell receptor (beta chain) sequence, with context. Which antigen it targets is not known. Base qualities are missing; no much larger clone stands one base away. This specimen belongs to a study of regulatory T cells (dated by TCRdb to the late 2010s). Regarding the complete study: Between CD3G-deficient patients and healthy controls, the study compared T-cell receptor beta repertoires in sorted regulatory T cells, conventional CD4+ T cells and CD8+ T cells.

The multiplex PCR relied on 52 forward TRBV primers and 13 reverse TRBJ primers, and amplification bias was corrected through assay-based and computational methods. Within the immunoSEQ assay, multiplex PCR amplified rearranged TRB loci from genomic DNA. TRB amplicons were sequenced using an Illumina HiSeq platform. As for how the authors treated the data: Custom algorithms error-filtered the raw sequences and aligned the raw sequences to reference gene sequences, after which the immunoSEQ online tools were used for analysis. Frequencies of productive and nonproductive TRB rearrangements were assessed among unique sequences as well as among total sequences. For TRB CDR3 positions 6 and 7, hydrophobicity together with amino acid composition served as the basis for assessing self-reactivity potential. Prism software was used to run t tests, Mann-Whitney tests or two-way ANOVA for comparisons between groups. TCRdb took over this immuneACCESS table, retaining in-frame rearrangements with V and J assigned. Such tables are incomplete; in checked studies, under half of the missing clones stem from an unresolved V gene, and the remainder is unexplained. The V and J calls and the clone size are those of that table, but D and trimming were determined from the DNA. A total of tens of thousands of clones appear in this sample, 88% of them only once. The leading ten clones occupy under 1.5% of the sample.

The study at large found these results: Conventional CD4+ T cells from CD3G-deficient patients were enriched for hydrophobic residues at CDR3 positions 6 and 7, suggesting more self-reactive specificities. Patient repertoires showed restricted unique TRB V-J pairs and skewed V and J gene usage, most marked in regulatory T cells.

Trimming at the junction amounts to 0 bases on V and 0 bases on J, and the germline ends lie 7 bases apart. CDR1 and CDR2 were assigned from the germline V gene as SGHRS and YFSETQ. The CDR3, cysteine through phenylalanine, is 15 amino acids long. Only the CDR3 part of the read is kept: 45 bases, read in frame from the first base. Evidence of autoimmunity was found in all CD3G-deficient patients, and more severe autoimmunity was observed in two of the patients. Patients ranged from 2 to 39 years of age at testing and had reduced naive and increased memory CD4+ and CD8+ T-cell proportions. CD4+ cells were FACS-sorted into CD25-high CD127-low regulatory T cells and CD25-low CD127-high conventional CD4+ T cells. The patient group comprised 5 or 6 individuals with CD3G deficiency. Patient samples and clinical data came from an international physician network spanning the United States, Europe and Asia. Peripheral blood mononuclear cells were isolated by Ficoll density separation.

The source of this sequence is a child aged 5-17 years with CD3G deficiency. The sample was conventional CD4+ T cells sorted from blood. The V and J genes are TRBV5-1 and TRBJ2-1, with the D gene uncertain. The CDR3 in this case is CASSLGVTSYNEQFF. The DNA is TGCGCCAGCAGCTTGGGGGTCACCTCCTACAATGAGCAGTTCTTC. The full variable domain, with segments outside the CDR3 supplied by the reference TRBV5-1 and TRBJ2-1 proteins, appears as KAGVTQTPRYLIKTRGQQVTLSCSPISGHRSVSWYQQTPGQGLQFLFEYFSETQRNKGNFPGRFSGRQFSNSRSEMNVSTLELGDSALYLCASSLGVTSYNEQFFGPGTRLTVL.